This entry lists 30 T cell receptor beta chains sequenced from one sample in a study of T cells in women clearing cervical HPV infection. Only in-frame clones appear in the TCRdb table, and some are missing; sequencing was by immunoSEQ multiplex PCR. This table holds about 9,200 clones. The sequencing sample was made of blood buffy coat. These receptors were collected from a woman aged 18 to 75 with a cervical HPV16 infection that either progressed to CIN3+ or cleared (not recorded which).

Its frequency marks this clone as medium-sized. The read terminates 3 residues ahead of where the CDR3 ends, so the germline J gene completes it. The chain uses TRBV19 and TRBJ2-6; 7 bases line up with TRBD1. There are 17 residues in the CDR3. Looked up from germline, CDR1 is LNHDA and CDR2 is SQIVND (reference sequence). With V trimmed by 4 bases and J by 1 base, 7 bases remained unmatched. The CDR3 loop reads CASSTGGRRSGANVLTF. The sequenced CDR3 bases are TGTGCCAGTAGTACAGGGGGTAGAAGGTCTGGGGCCAACGTC.

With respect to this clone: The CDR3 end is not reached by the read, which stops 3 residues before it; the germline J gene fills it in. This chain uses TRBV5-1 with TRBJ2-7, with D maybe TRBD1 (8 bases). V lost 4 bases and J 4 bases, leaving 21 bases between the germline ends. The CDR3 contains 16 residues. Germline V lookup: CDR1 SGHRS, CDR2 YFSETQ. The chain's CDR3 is CASSPRGNRGGYEQYF. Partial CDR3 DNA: TGCGCCAGCAGCCCTCGGGGAAACAGGGGGGGTTACGAG.

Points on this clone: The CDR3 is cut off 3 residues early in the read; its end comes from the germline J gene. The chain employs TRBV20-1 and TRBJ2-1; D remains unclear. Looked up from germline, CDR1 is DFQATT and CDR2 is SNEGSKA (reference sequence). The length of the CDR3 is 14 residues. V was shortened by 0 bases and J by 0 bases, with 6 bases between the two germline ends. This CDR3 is CSARDLNSYNEQFF. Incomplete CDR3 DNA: TGCAGTGCTAGAGACCTTAACTCCTACAATGAG.

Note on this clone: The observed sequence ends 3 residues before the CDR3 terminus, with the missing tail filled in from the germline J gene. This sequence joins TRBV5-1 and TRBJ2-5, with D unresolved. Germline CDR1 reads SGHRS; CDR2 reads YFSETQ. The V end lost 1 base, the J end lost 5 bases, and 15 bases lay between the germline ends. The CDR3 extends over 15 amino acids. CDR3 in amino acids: CASSLNSVAAETQYF. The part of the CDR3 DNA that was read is TGCGCCAGCAGCTTGAATAGTGTAGCCGCGGAGACC.

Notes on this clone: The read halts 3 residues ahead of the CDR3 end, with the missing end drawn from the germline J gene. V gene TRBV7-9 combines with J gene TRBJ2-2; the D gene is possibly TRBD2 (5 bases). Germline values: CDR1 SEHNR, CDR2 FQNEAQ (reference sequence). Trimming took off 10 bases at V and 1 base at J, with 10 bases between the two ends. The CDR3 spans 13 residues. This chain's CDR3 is CATRTVNTGELFF. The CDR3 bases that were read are TGTGCCACCCGGACTGTGAACACCGGGGAG.

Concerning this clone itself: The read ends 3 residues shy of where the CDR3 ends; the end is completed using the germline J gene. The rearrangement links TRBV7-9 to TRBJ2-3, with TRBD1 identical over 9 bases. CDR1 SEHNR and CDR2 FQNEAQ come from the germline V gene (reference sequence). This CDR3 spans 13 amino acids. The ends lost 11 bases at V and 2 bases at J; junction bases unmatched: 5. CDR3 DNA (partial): TGTGCCGGAACAGGGGGCCCCACAGATACG. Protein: CAGTGGPTDT. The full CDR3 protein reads CAGTGGPTDTQYF.

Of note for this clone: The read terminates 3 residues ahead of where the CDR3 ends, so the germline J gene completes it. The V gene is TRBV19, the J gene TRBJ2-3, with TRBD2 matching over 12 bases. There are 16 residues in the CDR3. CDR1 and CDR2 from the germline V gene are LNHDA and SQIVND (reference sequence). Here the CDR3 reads CASSLRLAGDQETQYF. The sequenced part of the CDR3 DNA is TGTGCCAGTAGTTTAAGACTAGCGGGGGATCAAGAGACG.

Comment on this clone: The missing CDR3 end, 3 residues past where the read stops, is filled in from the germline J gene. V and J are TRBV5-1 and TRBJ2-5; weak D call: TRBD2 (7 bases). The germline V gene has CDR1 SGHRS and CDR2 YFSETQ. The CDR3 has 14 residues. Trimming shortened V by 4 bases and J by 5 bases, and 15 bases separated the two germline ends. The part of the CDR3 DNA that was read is TGCGCCAGCAGCCCGCGGGGGCGAGGGGAGACC. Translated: CASSPRGRGET. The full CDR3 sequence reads CASSPRGRGETQYF.

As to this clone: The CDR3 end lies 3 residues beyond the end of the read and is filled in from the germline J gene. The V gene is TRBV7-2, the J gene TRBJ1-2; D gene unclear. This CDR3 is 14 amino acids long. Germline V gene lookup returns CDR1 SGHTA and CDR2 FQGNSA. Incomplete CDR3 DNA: TGTGCCAGCAGCTTAGGGCGGGAATACTACGAC. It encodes CASSLGREYYD. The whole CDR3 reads CASSLGREYYDYTF.

The CDR3 region is CASSHERRDRGHYGYTF. The part of the CDR3 DNA that was read is TGTGCCAGCAGCCACGAGAGGCGGGACAGGGGCCACTATGGC. The chain links TRBV12-3 or TRBV12-4 to TRBJ1-2, with 10 bases fitting TRBD1. The CDR3 goes on 3 residues after the read ends, and that part is filled in from the germline J gene. Germline trimming cut 6 bases from V and 3 bases from J; bases unmatched to any gene: 13. The CDR3 sequence is 17 residues long.

The sequenced part of the CDR3 DNA is TGTGCCATCAGTGGGGCTAGCGGGACCTCCTACGAG. It yields the protein CAISGASGTSYE. The CDR3, in full, reads CAISGASGTSYEQYF. This chain uses TRBV10-3 with TRBJ2-7; 9 bases line up with TRBD2. The CDR3 end is not reached by the read, which stops 3 residues before it; the germline J gene fills it in. Germline V gene lookup returns CDR1 ENHRY and CDR2 SYGVKD. The CDR3 totals 15 residues. V lost 4 bases to trimming and J lost 0 bases; unmatched junction nucleotides: 4.

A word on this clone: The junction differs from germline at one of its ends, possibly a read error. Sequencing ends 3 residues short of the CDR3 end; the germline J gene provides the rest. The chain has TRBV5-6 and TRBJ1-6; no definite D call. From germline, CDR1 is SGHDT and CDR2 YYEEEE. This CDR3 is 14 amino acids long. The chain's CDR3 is CASMRPFGGSPLHF. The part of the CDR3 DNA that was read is TGTGCTAGCATGCGGCCATTCGGAGGTTCACCC.

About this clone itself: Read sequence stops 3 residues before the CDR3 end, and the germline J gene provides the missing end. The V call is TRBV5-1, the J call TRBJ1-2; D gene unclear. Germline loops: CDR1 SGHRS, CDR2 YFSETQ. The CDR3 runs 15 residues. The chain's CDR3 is CASSPMGGGVETYTF. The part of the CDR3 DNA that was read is TGCGCCAGCAGCCCTATGGGTGGCGGGGTGGAGACC.

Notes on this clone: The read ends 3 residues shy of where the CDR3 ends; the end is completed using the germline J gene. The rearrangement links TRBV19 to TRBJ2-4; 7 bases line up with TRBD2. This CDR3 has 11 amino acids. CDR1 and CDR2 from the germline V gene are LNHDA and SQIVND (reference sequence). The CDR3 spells CASREGSGQYF. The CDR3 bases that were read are TGTGCCAGCAGGGAGGGGTCAGGT. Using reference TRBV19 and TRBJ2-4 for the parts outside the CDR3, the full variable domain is DGGITQSPKYLFRKEGQNVTLSCEQNLNHDAMYWYRQDPGQGLRLIYYSQIVNDFQKGDIAEGYSVSREKKESFPLTVTSAQKNPTAFYLCASREGSGQYFGAGTRLSVL.

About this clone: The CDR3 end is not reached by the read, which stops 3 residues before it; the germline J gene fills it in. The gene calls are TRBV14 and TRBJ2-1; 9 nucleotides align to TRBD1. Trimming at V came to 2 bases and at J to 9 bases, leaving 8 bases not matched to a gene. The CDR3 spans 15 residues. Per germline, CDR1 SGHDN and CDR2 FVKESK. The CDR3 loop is CASSQFRDRDFEQFF. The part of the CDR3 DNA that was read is TGTGCCAGCAGCCAATTCCGGGACAGGGACTTTGAG.

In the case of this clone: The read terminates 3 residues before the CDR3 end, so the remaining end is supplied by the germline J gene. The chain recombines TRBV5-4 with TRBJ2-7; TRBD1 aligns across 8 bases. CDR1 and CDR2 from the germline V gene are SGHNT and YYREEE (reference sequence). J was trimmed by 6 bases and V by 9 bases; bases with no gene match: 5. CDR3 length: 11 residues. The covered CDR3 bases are TGTGCCACCGACAGGGGAGGCGAG. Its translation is CATDRGGE. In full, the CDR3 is CATDRGGEQYF.

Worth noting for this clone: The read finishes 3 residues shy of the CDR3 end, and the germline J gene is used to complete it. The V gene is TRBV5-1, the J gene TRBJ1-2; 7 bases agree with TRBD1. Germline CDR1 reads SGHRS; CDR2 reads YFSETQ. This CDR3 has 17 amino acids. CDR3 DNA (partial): TGCGCCAGCAGCTTGGCGATACCGACAGGGTCAGATGAGGGC. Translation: CASSLAIPTGSDEG. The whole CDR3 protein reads CASSLAIPTGSDEGYTF.

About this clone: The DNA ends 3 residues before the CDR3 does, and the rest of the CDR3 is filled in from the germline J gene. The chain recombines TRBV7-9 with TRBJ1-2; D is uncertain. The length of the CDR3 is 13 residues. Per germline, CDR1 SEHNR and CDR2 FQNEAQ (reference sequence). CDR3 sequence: CASSLASNNDYTF. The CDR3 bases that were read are TGTGCCAGCAGCTTGGCTAGTAACAACGAC.

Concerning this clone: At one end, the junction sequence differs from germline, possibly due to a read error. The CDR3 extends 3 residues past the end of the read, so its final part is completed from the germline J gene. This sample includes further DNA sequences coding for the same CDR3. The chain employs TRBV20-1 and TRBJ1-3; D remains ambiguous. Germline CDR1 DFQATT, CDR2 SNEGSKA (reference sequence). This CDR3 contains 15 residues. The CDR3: CSARVAGTAGNTIYF. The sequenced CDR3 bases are TGCAGTGCTAGAGTTGCAGGTACAGCTGGAAACACG.

Partial CDR3 DNA: TGTGCCAGTACCCCCGGGGGGGCACCCAGCAATGAG. Protein sequence: CASTPGGAPSNE. The entire CDR3 protein is CASTPGGAPSNEQFF. The rearrangement uses TRBV19 and TRBJ2-1; 8 bases agree with TRBD2. Coverage ceases 3 residues before the CDR3 finishes, and the germline J gene fills in the end. Germline lookup yields CDR1 LNHDA and CDR2 SQIVND (reference sequence). J was trimmed by 6 bases and V by 7 bases; bases with no gene match: 11. The CDR3 has 15 residues.

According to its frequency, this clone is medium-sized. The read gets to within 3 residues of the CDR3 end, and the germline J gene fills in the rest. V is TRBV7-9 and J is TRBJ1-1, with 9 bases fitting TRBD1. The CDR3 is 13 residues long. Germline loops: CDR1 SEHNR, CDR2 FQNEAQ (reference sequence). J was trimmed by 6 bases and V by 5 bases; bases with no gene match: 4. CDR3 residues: CASSAQGAAEAFF. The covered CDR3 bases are TGTGCCAGCAGCGCACAGGGGGCTGCTGAA.

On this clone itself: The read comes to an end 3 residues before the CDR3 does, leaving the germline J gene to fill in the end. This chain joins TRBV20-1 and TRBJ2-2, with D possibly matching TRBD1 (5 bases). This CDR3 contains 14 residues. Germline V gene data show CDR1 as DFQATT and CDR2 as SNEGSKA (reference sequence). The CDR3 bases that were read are TGCAGTGCTACCCCAGGGAAGTTCAGAGAAAAG. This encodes CSATPGKFREK. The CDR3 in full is CSATPGKFREKLFF.

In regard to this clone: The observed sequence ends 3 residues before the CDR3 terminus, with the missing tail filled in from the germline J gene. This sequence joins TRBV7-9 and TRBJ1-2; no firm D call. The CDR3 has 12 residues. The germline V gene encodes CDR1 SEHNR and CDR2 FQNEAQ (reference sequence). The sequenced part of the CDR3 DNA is TGTGCCAGCAGCCTTAACACAGATACC. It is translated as CASSLNTDT. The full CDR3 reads CASSLNTDTYTF.

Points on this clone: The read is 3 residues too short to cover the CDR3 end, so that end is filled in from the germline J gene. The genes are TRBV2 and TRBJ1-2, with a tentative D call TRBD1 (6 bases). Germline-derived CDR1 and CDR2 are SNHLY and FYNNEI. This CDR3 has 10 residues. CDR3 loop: CASTWDNYTF. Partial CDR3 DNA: TGTGCCAGCACTTGGGACAAC.

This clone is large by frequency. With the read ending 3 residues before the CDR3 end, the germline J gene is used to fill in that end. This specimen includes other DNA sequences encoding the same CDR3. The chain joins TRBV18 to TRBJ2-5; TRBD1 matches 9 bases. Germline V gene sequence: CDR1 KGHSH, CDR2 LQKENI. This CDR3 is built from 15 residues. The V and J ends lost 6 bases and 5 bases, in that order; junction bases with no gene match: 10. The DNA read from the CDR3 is TGTGCCAGCTCTTCCGGACAGGGGTTAGGGGAGACC. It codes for CASSSGQGLGET. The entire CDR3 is CASSSGQGLGETQYF.

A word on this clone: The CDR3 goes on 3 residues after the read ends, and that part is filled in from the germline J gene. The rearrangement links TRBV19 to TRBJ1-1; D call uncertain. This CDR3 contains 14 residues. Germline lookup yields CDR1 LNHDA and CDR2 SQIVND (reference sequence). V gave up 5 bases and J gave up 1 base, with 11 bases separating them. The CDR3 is CASSLLPRNTEAFF. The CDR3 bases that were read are TGTGCCAGTAGTTTATTACCCAGGAACACTGAA.

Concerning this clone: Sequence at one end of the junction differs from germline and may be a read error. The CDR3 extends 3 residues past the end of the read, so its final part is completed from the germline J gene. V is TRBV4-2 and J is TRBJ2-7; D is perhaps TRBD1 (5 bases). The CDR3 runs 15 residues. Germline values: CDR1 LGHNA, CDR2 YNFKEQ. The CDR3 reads CASSQDRSTAYEQYF. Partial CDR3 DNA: TGCGCCAGCAGCCAAGATCGATCGACAGCCTACGAG.

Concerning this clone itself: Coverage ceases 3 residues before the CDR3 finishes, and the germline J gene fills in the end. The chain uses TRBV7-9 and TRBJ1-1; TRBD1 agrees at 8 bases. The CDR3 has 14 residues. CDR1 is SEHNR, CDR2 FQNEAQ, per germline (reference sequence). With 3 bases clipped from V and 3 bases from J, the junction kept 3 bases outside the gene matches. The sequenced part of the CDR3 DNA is TGTGCCAGCAGCTTTGACAGGGGCCACACTGAA. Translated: CASSFDRGHTE. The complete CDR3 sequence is CASSFDRGHTEAFF.

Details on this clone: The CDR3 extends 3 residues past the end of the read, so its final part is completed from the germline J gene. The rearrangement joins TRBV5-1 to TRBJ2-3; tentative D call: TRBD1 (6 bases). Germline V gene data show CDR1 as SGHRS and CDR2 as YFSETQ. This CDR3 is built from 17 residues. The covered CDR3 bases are TGCGCCAGCAGCACCTCATACAGGGTGCCATGGATTCAGCCG. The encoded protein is CASSTSYRVPWIQP. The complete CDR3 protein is CASSTSYRVPWIQPQYF.

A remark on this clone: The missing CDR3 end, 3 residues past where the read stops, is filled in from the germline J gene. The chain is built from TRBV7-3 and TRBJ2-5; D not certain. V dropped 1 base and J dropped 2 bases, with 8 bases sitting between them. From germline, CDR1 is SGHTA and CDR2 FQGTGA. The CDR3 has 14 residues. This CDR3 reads CASSLKQLQETQYF. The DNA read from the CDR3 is TGTGCCAGCAGCTTAAAACAGTTACAAGAGACC. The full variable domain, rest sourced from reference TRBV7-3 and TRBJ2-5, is GAGVSQTPSNKVTEKGKYVELRCDPISGHTALYWYRQSLGQGPEFLIYFQGTGAADDSGLPNDRFFAVRPEGSVSTLKIQRTERGDSAVYLCASSLKQLQETQYFGPGTRLLVL.